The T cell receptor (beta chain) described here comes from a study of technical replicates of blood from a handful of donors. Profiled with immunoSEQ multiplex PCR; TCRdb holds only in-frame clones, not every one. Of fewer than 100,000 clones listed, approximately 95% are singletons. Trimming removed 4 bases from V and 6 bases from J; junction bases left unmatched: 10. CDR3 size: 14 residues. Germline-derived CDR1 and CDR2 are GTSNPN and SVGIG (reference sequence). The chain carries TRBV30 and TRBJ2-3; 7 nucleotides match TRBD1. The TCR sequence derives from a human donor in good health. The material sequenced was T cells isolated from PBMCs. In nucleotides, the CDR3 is TGTGCCTGGACCCCGACAGGGTACGCTGATACGCAGTATTTT. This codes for CAWTPTGYADTQYF. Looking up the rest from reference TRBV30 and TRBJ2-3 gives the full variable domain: SQTIHQWPATLVQPVGSPLSLECTVEGTSNPNLYWYRQAAGRGLQLLFYSVGIGQISSEVPQNLSASRPQDRQFILSSKKLLLSDSGFYLCAWTPTGYADTQYFGPGTRLTVL.